This T cell receptor (beta chain) was retrieved from a study of blood T cell repertoires in COVID-19. Study-level information: The United States, Italy and Spain supplied acute and convalescent COVID-19 samples. The cDNA or gDNA used as material had been derived from T cells, B-cell-depleted T cells, or PBMCs.

Authors' data handling: Cell counts per sample came from amplifying reference gene primers. Sequencing was performed with immunoSEQ multiplex PCR; in TCRdb, only in-frame clones are kept and a portion is missing. The DNA gave D and trimming, while V, J and clone size come from that table. The data show hundreds of thousands of clones, with roughly 88% seen just once and almost 1.5% held by the top ten. J gave up 7 bases and V 6 bases, and 13 bases lay outside the gene matches. CDR1 is MNHEY, CDR2 SMNVEV, per germline (reference sequence). CDR3 length: 16 amino acids. V usage is TRBV27 and J usage is TRBJ2-7, with TRBD2 identical over 12 bases. This clonotype originated in a woman aged 25 to 39 with active or convalescent COVID-19. Input material: peripheral blood. CDR3 DNA sequence: TGTGCCAGCAGCGGGATACTAGCGGGAGGAAGAGGTGAGCAGTACTTC. Encoded protein: CASSGILAGGRGEQYF.